These T cell receptor beta chains were read from a single sample in a study of blood T cell repertoires in COVID-19. Measured with immunoSEQ multiplex PCR; TCRdb has only the in-frame clones, and not every one. The repertoire holds roughly 140,000 clones, with around 79% as singletons. The sequencing input was peripheral blood. These receptors were collected from a man between 45 and 60 years old with active or convalescent COVID-19. Both conserved end residues are part of each CDR3.

j_gene | v_gene | CDR3aa
TRBJ2-5 | TRBV19 | CASSIASQETQYF
TRBJ2-2 | TRBV7-9 | CASSLVSGYTGELFF
TRBJ2-3 | TRBV13 | CASSPGTNPDTQYF
TRBJ2-1 | TRBV6-1 | CASSESGLYNEQFF
TRBJ1-5 | TRBV19 | CASSRKQGGSNQPQHF
TRBJ2-7 | TRBV25-1 | CASSESSGRASSYEQYF
TRBJ2-5 | TRBV3-1/TRBV3-2 | CASSLQRDQETQYF
TRBJ2-7 | TRBV7-8 | CASSLAGQGYEQYF
TRBJ1-6 | TRBV27 | CASSLSLGQGTYNSPLHF
TRBJ2-7 | TRBV25-1 | CASSESVGLTYEQYF
TRBJ1-1 | TRBV5-1 | CASSDYGQGVRAFF
TRBJ1-6 | TRBV27 | CASSPVGGPNSPLHF
TRBJ1-2 | TRBV5-8 | CASSLLRLNYGYTF
TRBJ2-1 | TRBV11-2 | CASSGLAGNRAYNEQFF
TRBJ2-3 | TRBV5-6 | CASRLRELTDTQYF
TRBJ2-7 | TRBV11-1 | CASSFAAGEVQYF
TRBJ2-3 | TRBV27 | CASSWTSGRTDTQYF
TRBJ2-5 | TRBV27 | CASSLIGFGGLETQYF
TRBJ1-1 | TRBV9 | CASSVAGSGTEAFF
TRBJ2-1 | TRBV7-9 | CASSLVFDRGSYNEQFF
TRBJ2-3 | TRBV2 | CASTTGQNLVGDTQYF
TRBJ1-2 | TRBV7-3 | CASSPEGGGLDYGYTF
TRBJ1-5 | TRBV27 | CASSLWGEGQPQHF
TRBJ1-1 | TRBV2 | CASSVGAVAEAFF
TRBJ1-2 | TRBV27 | CASSPTGFGYTF
TRBJ2-1 | TRBV3-1/TRBV3-2 | CASSPDRMGQFF
TRBJ2-3 | TRBV11-2 | CASSPTSGSVDTQYF
TRBJ1-2 | TRBV15 | CATSRSKGPANYGYTF
TRBJ1-2 | TRBV30 | CACPTTGTYGYTF
TRBJ2-1 | TRBV4-1 | CASSLVSYNEQFF
TRBJ2-7 | TRBV5-1 | CASSLVIAGEGYEQYF
TRBJ2-7 | TRBV19 | CASSKRMAGYEQYF
TRBJ2-1 | TRBV4-1 | CASSQGEGAYNEQFF
TRBJ1-6 | TRBV6-1 | CASSLGQGNSPLHF
TRBJ2-2 | TRBV11-2 | CASSLLGGTTGELFF